This record concerns one TCR beta chain sequence. This clonotype showed up just a few times. The antigen it binds to is not known. The input lacks base qualities; no much larger clone sits a single base away. The instrument was an Illumina HiSeq 1500. The public reads were run again by TCRdb, first through fastp at Q25 and then through MiXCR, and only productive beta chains were kept. Rows are unified per CDR3 protein, each entry keeping the most common DNA and genes. Present in this sample are about 920,000 distinct CDR3 sequences, around a third of which were seen just once. The top ten constitute over 11% of the sample. This sample is drawn from a study of T cell repertoires in cytomegalovirus infection (dated by TCRdb to between 2018 and 2020). Concerning the study at large: Alongside well-studied HLA-B-restricted epitopes, the peptide stimulations were aimed at recently identified HLA-C-restricted CMV epitopes, whose presentation resists viral immunomodulation. Because public TCR beta signatures pointed to carriage of CMV infection together with the matching HLA type, the HLA type of each donor mattered for the analysis.

The full study reports these points: In the ex vivo response, HLA-C-restricted CMV-specific TCR beta clonotypes were dominant, and in two of eight donors the single most frequent clonotype came from this HLA-C-restricted group. Cumulative frequency of public TCR beta family members discriminated carriers of CMV infection plus the relevant HLA type in this cohort and an independent approximately 370-donor cohort.

Germline trimming: 8 bases from V, 5 bases from J; junction bases outside gene matches: 15. The CDR3 numbers 16 residues from cysteine through phenylalanine. The read is trimmed to its CDR3 DNA, 48 bases read in frame from base 1. The germline V gene yields MDHEN for CDR1 and SYDVKM for CDR2. Sample treatment or condition, as interpreted from the label and publication: in vitro stimulation with specific CMV peptide epitopes to enrich CMV-specific T cells. The rearrangement joined TRBV28 to TRBJ1-2; TRBD1 matches 9 bases in the middle. The receptor was isolated from a human donor in good health (CMV status not recorded). Some clones in this sample may be carry-over from other donors' samples. Sequencing used cultured CD8+ T cells from PBMCs, obtained from culture after CMV antigen stimulation. This receptor has the CDR3 CASGRDRDPLRYGYTF. The nucleotide sequence is given as TGTGCCAGCGGCCGGGACAGGGACCCCCTCCGGTATGGCTACACCTTC.